Below, 8 T cell receptor beta chains from the same sample are listed, as sequenced in a study of T cells after yellow fever vaccination. Each CDR3 protein is one row after TCRdb ran MiXCR on the 5' RACE reads. The table includes about 300,000 distinct CDR3 sequences, approximately 3.9% detected once. This material consisted of PBMCs, taken 5 days after the yellow fever booster vaccination. These receptors were taken from a man aged 18 to 29 who received the YFV17D yellow fever vaccine.

This clonotype has ten or more counts. V gene TRBV20-1 combines with J gene TRBJ2-7, with D possibly TRBD1 on 8 matching bases. The CDR3 contains 13 residues. Trimming stripped 5 bases from V and 7 bases from J, with 18 bases between. Germline V lookup: CDR1 DFQATT, CDR2 SNEGSKA (reference sequence). The CDR3 reads CSAATGAGGEQYF. The DNA of the CDR3 is TGCAGTGCTGCGACAGGGGCCGGGGGGGAGCAGTACTTC.

The chain combines TRBV6-2 or TRBV6-3 with TRBJ2-5; TRBD1 might be the D (6 bases). Between the trimmed V and J ends, which lost 5 bases and 5 bases, there was a span of 21 bases. CDR3 size: 16 residues. CDR1 is MNHEY, CDR2 SVGEGT, per germline. In nucleotides, the CDR3 is TGTGCCAGCAGTCCAGCAGACAGGCTTTTTACGGAGACCCAGTACTTC. Protein sequence: CASSPADRLFTETQYF.

V and J are TRBV27 and TRBJ2-1, with D tentatively TRBD1 or TRBD2 (6 bases each). The CDR3 sequence is 16 residues long. Germline loops: CDR1 MNHEY, CDR2 SMNVEV (reference sequence). V gave up 5 bases and J gave up 3 bases, with 17 bases separating them. The CDR3 bases are TGTGCCAGCAGTGAGGGGGGCTTACTAAGCTACAATGAGCAGTTCTTC. Translation gives CASSEGGLLSYNEQFF.

This clonotype was counted only a few times. The V and J genes are TRBV4-3 and TRBJ1-5, with 8 nucleotides matching TRBD1. In germline, CDR1 is LGHNA, CDR2 YSLEER. The CDR3 loop spans 16 amino acids. The ends lost 0 bases at V and 7 bases at J; junction bases unmatched: 8. The CDR3 spells CASSQDSAGGRQPQHF. The CDR3 region has the DNA TGCGCCAGCAGCCAAGATTCCGCAGGGGGCAGACAGCCCCAGCATTTT.

The chain has TRBV5-1 and TRBJ2-3, with no clear D. The CDR3 extends over 18 amino acids. Germline values: CDR1 SGHRS, CDR2 YFSETQ. The V end was cut by 7 bases, the J end by 2 bases, with 26 bases between. CDR3 residues: CASRRQDSEFVVTDTQYF. CDR3 nucleotide sequence: TGCGCCAGCCGCCGGCAGGATTCGGAATTCGTGGTCACAGATACGCAGTATTTT.

As regards this clonotype: A much larger clonotype is one base distant, so this may be a read error. The chain employs TRBV18 and TRBJ2-3; D call uncertain. V lost 3 bases, J lost 0 bases, and 13 bases lay in between. Germline values: CDR1 KGHSH, CDR2 LQKENI. The CDR3 is 16 residues long. For the CDR3, the DNA is TGTGCCAGCTCACCCTCTAGTGCCTCTAGCACAGATACGCAGTATTTT. Translation gives CASSPSSASSTDTQYF.

This clonotype was recorded at least ten times. The J gene is TRBJ2-5, the V gene TRBV6-6, with D perhaps assigned TRBD1 or TRBD2 (5 bases each). Germline values: CDR1 MNHNY, CDR2 SVGAGI (reference sequence). The V end lost 6 bases, the J end lost 2 bases, and 16 bases lay between the germline ends. There are 15 residues in the CDR3. The DNA for the CDR3 is TGTGCCAGCAGCGCCTTACCGGGGCCTCAAGAGACCCAGTACTTC. Translated, it gives CASSALPGPQETQYF.

This clonotype came up a few times. J is TRBJ1-1 and V is TRBV20-1; D is unclear. Trimming took 5 bases from V and 2 from J, leaving 18 bases between them. Germline V gene sequence: CDR1 DFQATT, CDR2 SNEGSKA (reference sequence). The CDR3 runs 15 residues. This CDR3 reads CSARRRIGLNTEAFF. DNA for the CDR3: TGCAGTGCTCGGCGCCGGATAGGGCTTAACACTGAAGCTTTCTTT.